Listed below are T cell receptor beta chains from one sample, sequenced in a study of blood T cell repertoires in COVID-19. Using immunoSEQ multiplex PCR, the repertoire was profiled, and TCRdb retains in-frame clones only, with some absent. The sample shows around 120,000 clones, over 75% of them seen only once. The sequencing sample was made of peripheral blood. Receptor source: a human donor with active COVID-19. The donor label of this sample is uncertain. The CDR3 runs from the conserved cysteine through the conserved F or W. The D gene is left open where the match is weak. Clone size is stated in some rows and not others, as once, few, many or a class when expanded.

j_call | clone_size | v_call | d_call | cdr3_nt | cdr3_aa
TRBJ2-7 | . | TRBV6-5 | . | TGTGCCAGCAGCAAGGGGATTAGCTACGAGCAGTACTTC | CASSKGISYEQYF
TRBJ2-7 | . | TRBV2 | . | TGTGCCAGCAGTGTTATCGACAGAGACTCCTACGAGCAGTACTTC | CASSVIDRDSYEQYF
TRBJ2-7 | . | TRBV19 | . | TGTGCCAGTAGACAGTACTCGAAGTCTTCCTACGAGCAGTACTTC | CASRQYSKSSYEQYF
TRBJ1-1 | . | TRBV6-4 | . | TGTGCCAGCAGTCCCCCGTCCCGGGCAGGGGACACTGAAGCTTTCTTT | CASSPPSRAGDTEAFF
TRBJ2-5 | . | TRBV7-2 | . | TGTGCCAGCAGCTTAGCGGGCCCGCAAGAGACCCAGTACTTC | CASSLAGPQETQYF
TRBJ2-5 | . | TRBV18 | TRBD2 | TGTGCCAGCTCATCCTTAGCGGGGAGGTACCAAGAGACCCAGTACTTC | CASSSLAGRYQETQYF
TRBJ2-3 | . | TRBV28 | . | TGTGCCAGCAGGAACACCGGGACAAGGGGCACAGATACGCAGTATTTT | CASRNTGTRGTDTQYF
TRBJ2-1 | . | TRBV27 | . | TGTGCCAGCAGTGTCCCCGGGGGGCGTAAGTTCTTC | CASSVPGGRKFF
TRBJ1-2 | . | TRBV30 | . | TGTGCCTGGAGTGTACTACGGGGTGATGGCTACACCTTC | CAWSVLRGDGYTF
TRBJ2-7 | . | TRBV14 | TRBD2 | TGTGCCAGCAGCCAAGTGTCGCTAGCGGGGGTCGGCGAGCAGTACTTC | CASSQVSLAGVGEQYF
TRBJ1-1 | . | TRBV7-2 | . | TGTGCCAGCAGCTTATCCCCAGGGGTTGGCACTGAAGCTTTCTTT | CASSLSPGVGTEAFF
TRBJ1-4 | . | TRBV7-9 | . | TGTGCCAGCAGGGGGCGAACTAATGAAAAACTGTTTTTT | CASRGRTNEKLFF
TRBJ2-7 | . | TRBV7-2 | . | TGTGCCAGCAGCTACGGGAACTTCTACGAGCAGTACTTC | CASSYGNFYEQYF
TRBJ2-3 | . | TRBV9 | TRBD2 | TGTGCCAGCAGCGTAGGTGGGACTAGTCGCGGTACGCAGTATTTT | CASSVGGTSRGTQYF
TRBJ1-2 | once | TRBV6-2/TRBV6-3 | . | TGTGCCAGCAGTTACTCGCAGGGTCGGATCTATGGCTACACCTTC | CASSYSQGRIYGYTF
TRBJ2-6 | . | TRBV7-2 | . | TGTGCCAGCAGCTTAGTCTCCCAGGGGCTTTCCTCTGGGGCCAACGTCCTGACTTTC | CASSLVSQGLSSGANVLTF
TRBJ2-1 | . | TRBV5-1 | . | TGCGCCAGCAGCTTGGCCGCCCAGGGAACCTACAATGAGCAGTTCTTC | CASSLAAQGTYNEQFF
TRBJ1-3 | . | TRBV29-1 | . | TGCAGCGTTGAAATACAGGGAAACACCATATATTTT | CSVEIQGNTIYF
TRBJ2-2 | . | TRBV7-7 | . | TGTGCTAGCAGCTTAGCGTCGGGGGGCCGGGCCGGGGAGCTGTTTTTT | CASSLASGGRAGELFF
TRBJ1-1 | . | TRBV6-1 | TRBD1 | TGTGCCAGCAGTAAAGGGGACAGGGGGTCGGGGAACACTGAAGCTTTCTTT | CASSKGDRGSGNTEAFF
TRBJ2-3 | . | TRBV6-6 | . | TGTGCCAGCAGAAAAGACTCAGATACGCAGTATTTT | CASRKDSDTQYF
TRBJ2-7 | . | TRBV7-9 | . | TGTGCCAGCAGGTCGGTAGGGGGACCCTACGAGCAGTACTTC | CASRSVGGPYEQYF
TRBJ1-1 | . | TRBV7-9 | TRBD1 | TGTGCCAGCAGCAGTGGGACAGGGACTGAAGCTTTCTTT | CASSSGTGTEAFF
TRBJ1-1 | once | TRBV27 | TRBD1 | TGTGCCAGCAGTTTCGGGACAGGGCGTACTGAAGCTTTCTTT | CASSFGTGRTEAFF
TRBJ1-1 | . | TRBV19 | TRBD1 | TGTGCCAGTAGAGACAGGGTTACTGAAGCTTTCTTT | CASRDRVTEAFF
TRBJ2-1 | . | TRBV6-5 | . | TGTGCCAGCAGTTTACGAAGCAGGGACTACAATGAGCAGTTCTTC | CASSLRSRDYNEQFF
TRBJ2-2 | once | TRBV6-5 | . | TGTGCCAGCCTAGGACGGACTCTCGGCGGGGAGCTGTTTTTT | CASLGRTLGGELFF
TRBJ2-7 | . | TRBV11-2 | TRBD2 | TGTGCCAGCGGGCCAGCGGGGACTTCAGAACTATACGAGCAGTACTTC | CASGPAGTSELYEQYF
TRBJ1-2 | . | TRBV7-8 | TRBD1 | TGTGCCAGCAGCCATTCCCCGGGACAGGGGATCTATGGCTACACCTTC | CASSHSPGQGIYGYTF
TRBJ2-7 | . | TRBV6-5 | . | TGTGCCAGCAGTTCACCGGGGGACGGCTCCTACGAGCAGTACTTC | CASSSPGDGSYEQYF
TRBJ1-2 | . | TRBV7-9 | . | TGTGCCAGCAGCTTAGCGCTCAGGGAGGTCTATGGCTACACCTTC | CASSLALREVYGYTF
TRBJ1-1 | . | TRBV4-3 | . | TGCGCCAGCAGCCAAGATGAGGAGAGGAACACTGAAGCTTTCTTT | CASSQDEERNTEAFF
TRBJ2-1 | . | TRBV15 | TRBD2 | TGTGCCACCAGCAGATCCCGACTAGCGGGGGGGGTCTTC | CATSRSRLAGGVF
TRBJ2-2 | . | TRBV7-6 | . | TGTGCCAGCAGCTTAGCCCGTTTAGCGGCTCCGACCGGGGAGCTGTTTTTT | CASSLARLAAPTGELFF
TRBJ2-5 | . | TRBV6-6 | . | TGTGCCAGCAACTTCACTAATTTATCGATCCAGACCCAGTACTTC | CASNFTNLSIQTQYF
TRBJ1-1 | . | TRBV19 | . | TGTTTCCTACCGGGGGGAGGAACTGAAGCTTTCTTT | CFLPGGGTEAFF
TRBJ2-7 | . | TRBV3-1/TRBV3-2 | TRBD1 | TGTGCCAGCAGCCGGGACAGGGGTTCCTACGAGCAGTACTTC | CASSRDRGSYEQYF
TRBJ1-5 | . | TRBV12-3/TRBV12-4 | TRBD1 | TGTGCCAGCAGCCGGGACAGTAAGATGCCCCAGCATTTT | CASSRDSKMPQHF
TRBJ2-2 | once | TRBV4-1 | . | TGCGCCAGCAGCCGCCAGGAAGGTGACACCGGGGAGCTGTTTTTT | CASSRQEGDTGELFF
TRBJ2-5 | . | TRBV7-2 | TRBD1 | TGTGCCAGCAGCTCACCCGCCCGGGACAGAAATAAAGAGACCCAGTACTTC | CASSSPARDRNKETQYF
TRBJ2-2 | . | TRBV9 | TRBD1 | TGTGCCAGCAGACAGGGGACCGGGGAGCTGTTTTTT | CASRQGTGELFF
TRBJ2-3 | . | TRBV28 | . | TGTGCCAGCAGTTTAGGTGGGGGGATGCAAGATACGCAGTATTTT | CASSLGGGMQDTQYF
TRBJ1-1 | . | TRBV5-4 | TRBD1 | TGTGCCAGCAGCTTGGGGGACAGGGTTAGCACTGAAGCTTTCTTT | CASSLGDRVSTEAFF
TRBJ2-7 | . | TRBV3-1/TRBV3-2 | . | TGTGCCAGCAGCCCCCAGGGGAACGAGCAGTACTTC | CASSPQGNEQYF
TRBJ2-1 | . | TRBV4-1 | TRBD2 | TGCGCCAGCAGCCCTGGGACTAGCGTACCCTACAATGAGCAGTTCTTC | CASSPGTSVPYNEQFF
TRBJ2-5 | . | TRBV5-4 | TRBD2 | TGTGCCAGCAGCCCCGCGGTTAATAGCGGGTGGGAGACCCAGTACTTC | CASSPAVNSGWETQYF
TRBJ2-3 | . | TRBV5-1 | . | TGCGCCACCCAATGGGCCAGAGGCACAGATACGCAGTATTTT | CATQWARGTDTQYF
TRBJ1-2 | . | TRBV28 | . | TGTGCCAGCATTCGGGGGGGGTCCCCATCCTCCGTCGGCTACACCTTC | CASIRGGSPSSVGYTF
TRBJ2-7 | . | TRBV6-1 | TRBD1 | TGTGCCAGCAGTGACAGGGGGCTATCCTACGAGCAGTACTTC | CASSDRGLSYEQYF
TRBJ2-2 | . | TRBV7-2 | TRBD2 | TGTGCCAGCAGCTACTCCGGACTAGCGGGGGGCCGTAACACCGGGGAGCTGTTTTTT | CASSYSGLAGGRNTGELFF
TRBJ2-3 | . | TRBV7-3 | . | TGTGCCAGCAGCTTAAAGGGTCAGGGCGGCACAGATACGCAGTATTTT | CASSLKGQGGTDTQYF
TRBJ2-7 | few | TRBV4-1 | . | TGCGCCAGCAGCCAGAGTCCAGGGGGGAACTACGAGCAGTACTTC | CASSQSPGGNYEQYF
TRBJ2-2 | . | TRBV5-6 | . | TGTGCCAGCAGCTTGACAGGGCCCGGGGAGCTGTTTTTT | CASSLTGPGELFF